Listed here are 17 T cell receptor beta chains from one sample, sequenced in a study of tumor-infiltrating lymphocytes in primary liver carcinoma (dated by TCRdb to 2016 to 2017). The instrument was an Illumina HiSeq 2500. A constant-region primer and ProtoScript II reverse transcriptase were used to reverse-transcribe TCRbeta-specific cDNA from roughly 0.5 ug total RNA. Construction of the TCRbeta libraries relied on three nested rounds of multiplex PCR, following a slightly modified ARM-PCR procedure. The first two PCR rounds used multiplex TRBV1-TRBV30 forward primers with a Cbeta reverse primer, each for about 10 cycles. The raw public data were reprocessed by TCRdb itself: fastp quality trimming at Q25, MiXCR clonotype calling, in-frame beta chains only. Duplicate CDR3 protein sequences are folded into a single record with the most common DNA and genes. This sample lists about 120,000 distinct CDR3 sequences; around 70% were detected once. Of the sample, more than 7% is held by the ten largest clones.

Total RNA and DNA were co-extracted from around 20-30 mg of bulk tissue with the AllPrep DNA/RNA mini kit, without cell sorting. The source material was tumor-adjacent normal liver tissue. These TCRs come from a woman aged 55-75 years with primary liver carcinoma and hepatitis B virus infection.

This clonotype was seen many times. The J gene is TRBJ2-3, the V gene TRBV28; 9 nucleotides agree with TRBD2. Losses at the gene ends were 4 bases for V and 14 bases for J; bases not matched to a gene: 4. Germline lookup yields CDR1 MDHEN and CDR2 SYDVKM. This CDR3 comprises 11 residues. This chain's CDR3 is CASSSGTSPYF. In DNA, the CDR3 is TGTGCCAGCAGTTCCGGGACTAGCCCGTATTTT.

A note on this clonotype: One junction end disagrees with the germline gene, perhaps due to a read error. CDR3 bases: TGTGCCAGCAGCTTAGAGCCTAGCCGGGCTATCACAGATACGCTGTATTTT. It yields the protein CASSLEPSRAITDTLYF. The rearrangement uses TRBV11-2 and TRBJ2-3; the D gene is possibly TRBD2 (5 bases). CDR3 size: 17 residues. Germline V gene lookup returns CDR1 SGHAT and CDR2 FQNNGV. Combining the CDR3 with reference TRBV11-2 and TRBJ2-3 gives the whole variable domain EAGVAQSPRYKIIEKRQSVAFWCNPISGHATLYWYQQILGQGPKLLIQFQNNGVVDDSQLPKDRFSAERLKGVDSTLKIQPAKLEDSAVYLCASSLEPSRAITDTLYFGPGTRLTVL.

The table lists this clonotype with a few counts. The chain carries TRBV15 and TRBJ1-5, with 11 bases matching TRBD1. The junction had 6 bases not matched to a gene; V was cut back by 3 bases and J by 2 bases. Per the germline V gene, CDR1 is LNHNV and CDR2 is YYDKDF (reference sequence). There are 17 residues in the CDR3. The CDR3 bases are TGTGCCACCAGCAGCCTAGGACAGGGGGCAGGCAATCAGCCCCAGCATTTT. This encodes CATSSLGQGAGNQPQHF.

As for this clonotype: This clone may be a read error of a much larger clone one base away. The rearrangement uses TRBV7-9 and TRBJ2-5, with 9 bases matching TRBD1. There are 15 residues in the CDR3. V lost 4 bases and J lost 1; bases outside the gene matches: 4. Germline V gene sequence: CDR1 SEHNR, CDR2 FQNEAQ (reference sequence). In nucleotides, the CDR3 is TGTGCCAGCAGCTCAGGGACAGGGTTCCAAGAGACCCAGTACTTC. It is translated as CASSSGTGFQETQYF.

The CDR3 spells CSARDPWGSNQPQHF. The CDR3 DNA follows: TGCAGTGCTAGGGACCCCTGGGGGAGCAATCAGCCCCAGCATTTT. The V call is TRBV20-1, the J call TRBJ1-5; D might be TRBD1 (5 bases). The ends were cut back, 3 bases at V and 1 base at J, with 13 bases in the middle. Germline V lookup: CDR1 DFQATT, CDR2 SNEGSKA (reference sequence). The CDR3 spans 15 residues.

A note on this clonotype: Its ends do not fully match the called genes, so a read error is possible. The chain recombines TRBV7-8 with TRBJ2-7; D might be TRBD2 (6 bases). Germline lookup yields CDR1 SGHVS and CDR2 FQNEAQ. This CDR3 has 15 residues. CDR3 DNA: TGTGCCAGCAGTCCCACCGGGCGGGGAAACTACGAGCAATACTTC. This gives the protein CASSPTGRGNYEQYF.

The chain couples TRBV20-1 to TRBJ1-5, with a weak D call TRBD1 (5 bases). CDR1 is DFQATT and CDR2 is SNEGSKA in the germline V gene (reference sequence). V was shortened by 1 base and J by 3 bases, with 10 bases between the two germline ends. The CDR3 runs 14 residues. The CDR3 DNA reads TGCAGTGCTAGAGCGGGACGGATCAATCAGCCCCAGCATTTT. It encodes CSARAGRINQPQHF.

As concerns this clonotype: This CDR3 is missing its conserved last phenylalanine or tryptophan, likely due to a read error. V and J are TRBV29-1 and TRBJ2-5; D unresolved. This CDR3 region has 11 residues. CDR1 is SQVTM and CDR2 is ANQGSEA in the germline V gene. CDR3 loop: CSVFRSGTQYV. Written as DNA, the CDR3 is TGCAGTGTTTTCAGGTCAGGGACCCAGTACGTC.

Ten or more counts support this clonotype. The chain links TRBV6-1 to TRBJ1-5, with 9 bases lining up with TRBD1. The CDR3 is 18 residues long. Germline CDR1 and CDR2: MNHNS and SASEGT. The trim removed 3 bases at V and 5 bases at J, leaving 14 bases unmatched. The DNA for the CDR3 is TGTGCCAGCAGTGATTCCGGGGGTGCGGGACAGGGCCATCAGCCCCAGCATTTT. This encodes CASSDSGGAGQGHQPQHF.

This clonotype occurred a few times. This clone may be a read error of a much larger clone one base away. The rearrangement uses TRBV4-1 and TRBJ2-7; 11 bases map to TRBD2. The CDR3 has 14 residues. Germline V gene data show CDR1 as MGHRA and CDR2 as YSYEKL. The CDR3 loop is CTSSQLAGVYEQYF. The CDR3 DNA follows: TGCACCAGCAGCCAACTAGCGGGAGTCTACGAGCAGTACTTC.

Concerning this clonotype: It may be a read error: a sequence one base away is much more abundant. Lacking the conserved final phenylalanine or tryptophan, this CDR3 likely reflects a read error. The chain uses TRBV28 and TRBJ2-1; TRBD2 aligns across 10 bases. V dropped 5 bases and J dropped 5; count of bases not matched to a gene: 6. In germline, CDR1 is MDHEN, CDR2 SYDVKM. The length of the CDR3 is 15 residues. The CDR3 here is CASSPGTSDHNEQFL. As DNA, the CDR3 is TGTGCCAGCAGTCCCGGGACTAGCGATCACAATGAGCAGTTCCTC.

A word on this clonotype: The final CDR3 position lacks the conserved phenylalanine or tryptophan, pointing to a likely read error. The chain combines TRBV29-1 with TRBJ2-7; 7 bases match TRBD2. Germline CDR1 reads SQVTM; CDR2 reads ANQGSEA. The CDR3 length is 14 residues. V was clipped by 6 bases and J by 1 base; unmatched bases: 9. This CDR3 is CSVDWAGASYEQYI. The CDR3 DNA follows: TGCAGCGTCGATTGGGCGGGAGCGTCCTACGAGCAGTACATC.

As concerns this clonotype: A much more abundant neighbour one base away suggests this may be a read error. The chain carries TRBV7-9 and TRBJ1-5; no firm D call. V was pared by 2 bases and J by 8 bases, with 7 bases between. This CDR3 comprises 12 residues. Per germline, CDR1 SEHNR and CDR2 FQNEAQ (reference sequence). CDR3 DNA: TGTGCCAGCAGCTTATTGGAGGAGCCCCAGCATTTT. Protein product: CASSLLEEPQHF.

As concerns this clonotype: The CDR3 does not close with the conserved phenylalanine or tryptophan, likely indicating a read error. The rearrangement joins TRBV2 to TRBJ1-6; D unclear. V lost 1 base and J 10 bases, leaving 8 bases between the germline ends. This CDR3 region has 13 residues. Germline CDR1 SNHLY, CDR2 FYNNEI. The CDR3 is CASSEGRSSPLHS. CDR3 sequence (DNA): TGTGCCAGCAGTGAAGGGAGATCCTCACCCCTCCACTCT.

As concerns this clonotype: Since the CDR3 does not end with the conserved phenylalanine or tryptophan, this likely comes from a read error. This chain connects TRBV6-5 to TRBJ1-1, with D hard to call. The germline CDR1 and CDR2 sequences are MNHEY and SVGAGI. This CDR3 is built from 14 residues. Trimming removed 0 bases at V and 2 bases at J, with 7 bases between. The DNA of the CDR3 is TGTGCCAGCAGTTACTCGACCGGAAACACTGAAGCTTTCTCT. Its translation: CASSYSTGNTEAFS.

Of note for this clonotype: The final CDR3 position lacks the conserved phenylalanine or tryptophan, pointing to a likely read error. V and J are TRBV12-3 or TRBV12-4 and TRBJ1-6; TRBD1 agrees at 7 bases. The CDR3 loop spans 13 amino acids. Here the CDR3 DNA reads TGTGCCAGCTGTTTAGGACAGGCTTCACCCCTCCACTTA. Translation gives CASCLGQASPLHL.

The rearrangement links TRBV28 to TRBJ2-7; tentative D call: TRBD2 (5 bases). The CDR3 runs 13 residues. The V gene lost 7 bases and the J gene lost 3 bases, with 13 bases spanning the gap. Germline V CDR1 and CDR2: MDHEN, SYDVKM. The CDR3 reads CASTSTRLYEQYF. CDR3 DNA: TGTGCCAGCACGTCAACTAGGCTCTACGAGCAGTACTTC.